What follows describes a single T cell receptor beta chain. Participants came from about two dozen US areas, aged about 18 to 95 years. For recovered donors of Cohort 3, there were two negative PCRs, clearance, or symptom resolution. Repertoires were generated with immunoSEQ multiplex PCR, while TCRdb's copy carries only in-frame clones and drops some. The sample shows 330,000 or so clones, more than 90% of them seen only once. These data originate in a study of blood T cell repertoires in COVID-19. Deletions cut 5 bases from V and 3 bases from J, with 20 bases between. CDR3 length: 16 residues. Per germline, CDR1 MDHEN and CDR2 SYDVKM.

The receptor was derived from a woman aged 25-40 years who had recovered from COVID-19. Sequenced sample: PBMCs or T cells enriched from blood (not recorded which). J is TRBJ2-7 and V is TRBV28; D is uncertain. CDR3 amino acids: CASSLPSYRSGYEQYF. CDR3 DNA: TGTGCCAGCAGTCTCCCCAGTTACCGGTCAGGCTACGAGCAGTACTTC. Full variable domain (missing parts from reference TRBV28 and TRBJ2-7): DVKVTQSSRYLVKRTGEKVFLECVQDMDHENMFWYRQDPGLGLRLIYFSYDVKMKEKGDIPEGYSVSREKKERFSLILESASTNQTSMYLCASSLPSYRSGYEQYFGPGTRLTVT.